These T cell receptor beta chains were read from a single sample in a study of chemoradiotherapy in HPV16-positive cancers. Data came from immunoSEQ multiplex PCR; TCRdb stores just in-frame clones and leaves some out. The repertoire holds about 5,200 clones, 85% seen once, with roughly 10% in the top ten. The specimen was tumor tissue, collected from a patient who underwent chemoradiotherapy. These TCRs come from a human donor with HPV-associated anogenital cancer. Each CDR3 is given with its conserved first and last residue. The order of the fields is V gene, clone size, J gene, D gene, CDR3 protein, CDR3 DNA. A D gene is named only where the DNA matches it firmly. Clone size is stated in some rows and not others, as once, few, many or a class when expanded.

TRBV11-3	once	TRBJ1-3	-	CASSLVSGSGNTIYF	TGTGCCAGCAGCTTAGTATCTGGCTCTGGAAACACCATATATTTT
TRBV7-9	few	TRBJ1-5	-	CASSLGGAIQPQHF	TGTGCCAGCAGCTTAGGGGGGGCGATTCAGCCCCAGCATTTT
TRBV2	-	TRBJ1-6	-	CASSDSLNSPLHF	TGTGCCAGCAGTGATTCGCTGAATTCACCCCTCCACTTT
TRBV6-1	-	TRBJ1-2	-	CASSEAGRGGGYTF	TGTGCCAGCAGTGAAGCAGGAAGGGGCGGTGGCTACACCTTC
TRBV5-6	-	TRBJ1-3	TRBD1	CASSSVGQYSGNTIYF	TGTGCCAGCAGCTCCGTGGGACAGTATTCAGGAAACACCATATATTTT
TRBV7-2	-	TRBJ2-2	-	CASSLAPGGELFF	TGTGCCAGCAGCTTAGCGCCCGGCGGGGAGCTGTTTTTT
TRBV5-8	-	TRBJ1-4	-	CASSHQGRGDEKLFF	TGTGCCAGCAGCCATCAGGGACGGGGGGATGAAAAACTGTTTTTT
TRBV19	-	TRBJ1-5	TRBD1	CASLQDRGSNQPQHF	TGTGCCAGTCTTCAAGACAGGGGTAGCAATCAGCCCCAGCATTTT
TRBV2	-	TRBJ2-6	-	CASSRSHSGANVLTF	TGTGCCAGCAGTAGGTCCCACTCTGGGGCCAACGTCCTGACTTTC
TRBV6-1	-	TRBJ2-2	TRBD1	CASRGQTNTGELFF	TGTGCCAGCAGGGGACAGACCAACACCGGGGAGCTGTTTTTT
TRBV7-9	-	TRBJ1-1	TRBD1	CASSSQGAVTEAFF	TGTGCCAGCAGCTCCCAGGGGGCTGTCACTGAAGCTTTCTTT
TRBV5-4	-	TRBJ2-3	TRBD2	CASSWGSGGTADTQYF	TGTGCCAGCAGCTGGGGTAGCGGGGGGACCGCAGATACGCAGTATTTT
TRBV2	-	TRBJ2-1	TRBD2	CASSGLGGGAGEQFF	TGTGCCAGCAGCGGATTGGGCGGGGGGGCCGGTGAGCAGTTCTTC
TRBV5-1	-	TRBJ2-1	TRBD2	CASSLVLAGGPGEQFF	TGCGCCAGCAGCTTGGTTCTAGCGGGGGGACCAGGGGAGCAGTTCTTC
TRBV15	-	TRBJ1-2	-	CATSRSGTGYGYTF	TGTGCCACCAGCAGATCCGGGACCGGCTATGGCTACACCTTC
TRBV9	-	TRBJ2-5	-	CASSSYQETQYF	TGTGCCAGCAGCTCGTACCAAGAGACCCAGTACTTC
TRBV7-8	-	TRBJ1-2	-	CASSLVEGYYGYTF	TGTGCCAGCAGCTTAGTTGAGGGTTACTATGGCTACACCTTC
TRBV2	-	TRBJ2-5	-	CASSERGETQYF	TGTGCCAGCAGTGAACGGGGGGAGACCCAGTACTTC
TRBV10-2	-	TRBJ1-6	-	CASRVAVNSPLHF	TGCGCCAGCAGGGTGGCTGTGAATTCACCCCTCCACTTT